This T cell receptor beta chain derives from a study of blood T cell repertoires in COVID-19. This CDR3 has 14 amino acids. V lost 0 bases and J lost 8, with 12 bases in between. Germline CDR1 is SGHRS and CDR2 is YFSETQ. This table comes from immunoSEQ multiplex PCR, and its TCRdb copy is limited to in-frame clones, with some not included. The table shows nearly 300,000 clones, with about 81% occurring only once. One Seattle source followed patients from active infection through their disease course. This rearrangement joins TRBV5-1 to TRBJ2-4; a weak D match, TRBD1 (6 bases). The TCR comes from a human donor with COVID-19, enrolled during active disease. The donor label of this sample is uncertain. The sequenced sample consisted of peripheral blood. The CDR3 protein is CASSLDGQRDIQYF. The CDR3 nucleotides are TGCGCCAGCAGCTTGGACGGACAGAGAGACATTCAGTACTTC.